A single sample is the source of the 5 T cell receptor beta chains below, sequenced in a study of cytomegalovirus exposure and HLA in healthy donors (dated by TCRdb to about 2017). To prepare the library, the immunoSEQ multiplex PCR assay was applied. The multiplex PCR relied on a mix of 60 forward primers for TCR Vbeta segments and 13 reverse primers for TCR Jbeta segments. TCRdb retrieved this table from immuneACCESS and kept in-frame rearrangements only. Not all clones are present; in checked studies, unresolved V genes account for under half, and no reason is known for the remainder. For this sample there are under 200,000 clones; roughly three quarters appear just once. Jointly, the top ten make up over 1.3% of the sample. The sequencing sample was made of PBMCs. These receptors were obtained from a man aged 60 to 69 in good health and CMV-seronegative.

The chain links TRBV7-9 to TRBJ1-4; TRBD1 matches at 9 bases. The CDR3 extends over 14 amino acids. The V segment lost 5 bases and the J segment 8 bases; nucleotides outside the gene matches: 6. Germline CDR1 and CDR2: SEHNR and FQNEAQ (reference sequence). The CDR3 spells CASSPFDRGEKLFF. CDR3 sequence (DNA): TGTGCCAGCAGCCCTTTCGACAGGGGGGAAAAACTGTTTTTT. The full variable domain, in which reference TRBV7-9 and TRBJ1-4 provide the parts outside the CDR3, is DTGVSQNPRHKITKRGQNVTFRCDPISEHNRLYWYRQTLGQGPEFLTYFQNEAQLEKSRLLSDRFSAERPKGSFSTLEIQRTEQGDSAMYLCASSPFDRGEKLFFGSGTQLSVL.

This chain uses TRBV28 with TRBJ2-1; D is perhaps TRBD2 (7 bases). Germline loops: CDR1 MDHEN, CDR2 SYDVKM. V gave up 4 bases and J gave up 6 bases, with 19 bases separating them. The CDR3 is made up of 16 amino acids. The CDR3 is CASSYGAGAVGNEQFF. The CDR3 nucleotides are TGTGCCAGCAGTTATGGTGCGGGGGCAGTAGGCAATGAGCAGTTCTTC.

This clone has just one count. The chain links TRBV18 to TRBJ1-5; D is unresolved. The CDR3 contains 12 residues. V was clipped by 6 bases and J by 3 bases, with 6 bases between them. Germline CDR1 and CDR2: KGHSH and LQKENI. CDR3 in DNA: TGTGCCAGCTCCCCCTACAATCAGCCCCAGCATTTT. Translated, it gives CASSPYNQPQHF.

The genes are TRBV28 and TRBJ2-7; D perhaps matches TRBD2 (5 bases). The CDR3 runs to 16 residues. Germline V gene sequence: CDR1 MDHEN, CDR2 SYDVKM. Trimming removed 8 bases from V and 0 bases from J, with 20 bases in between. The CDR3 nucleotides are TGTGCCAGCTCCGGGCCGGGTAGAGCGGACTCCTACGAGCAGTACTTC. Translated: CASSGPGRADSYEQYF.

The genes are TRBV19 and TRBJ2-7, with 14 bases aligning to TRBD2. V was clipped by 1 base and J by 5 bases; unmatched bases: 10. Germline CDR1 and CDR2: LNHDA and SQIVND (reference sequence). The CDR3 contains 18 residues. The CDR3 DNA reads TGTGCCAGTAGTATAGTTAGTCCCGGGACTAGCGGGAGCCACGAGCAGTACTTC. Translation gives CASSIVSPGTSGSHEQYF.